The present T cell receptor (beta chain) was sequenced within a study of T cells in Graves' hyperthyroidism and ophthalmopathy. Study-level points and caveats: Ophthalmopathy stood apart from stable hyperthyroidism in a 13 V-J model.

RNA transcripts gave rise to amplified TCR beta CDR3 regions. The HTBI primer set drove a first-round RT-PCR of the TCR CDR3. In TCRdb, the multiplex PCR reads were re-called with MiXCR into one record per CDR3 protein. The top ten clones hold around 4% of a sample with approximately 630,000 distinct CDR3 sequences, roughly 17% of them seen once. This clonotype was counted between two and nine times. Its antigen is still unknown. Pregnant or lactating patients were excluded, as were those with uncontrolled infection or other autoimmune disease. Diagnosis rested on symptoms, serum thyroxine and TRAb, thyroid ultrasound, and orbital computed tomography. Over 9 ml of fresh peripheral blood supplied the PBMCs. The CDR3 runs to 14 residues. Trimming left V 7 bases short and J 1 base short, with 11 bases between.

Sequences were obtained from blood. This rearrangement joins TRBV12-3 or TRBV12-4 to TRBJ1-5; a possible D gene is TRBD1 (5 bases). This TCR was recovered from a woman under 40 with Graves' hyperthyroidism. CDR3 in amino acids: CASMRGWSNQPQHF. The CDR3, as DNA: TGTGCCAGCATGAGGGGATGGAGCAATCAGCCCCAGCATTTT.